Given below is one T cell receptor (beta chain) in context. What antigen it recognizes has not been identified. Per-base quality was not reported, and no clone a single base away is much larger than it. The entry originates in a study of tumor-infiltrating lymphocytes in primary liver carcinoma (dated by TCRdb to about 2017). Context from the whole study: Roughly five patients with histopathologically diagnosed primary liver carcinoma underwent surgical resection in China between late 2015 and 2016. A total of some 35 specimens from 5 patients went through TCRbeta repertoire sequencing, namely 25 tumor regions, 5 adjacent noncancerous liver tissues and 5 peripheral blood samples. Of the five patients, three men and two women aged 30 to 69 years, four had hepatocellular carcinoma and one had combined HCC and intrahepatic cholangiocarcinoma. TCRbeta repertoire sequencing, expression microarrays and whole-exome sequencing were combined in the study across five regions of each liver tumor, with adjacent normal tissue and blood also included. The five patients had tumors staged T1-T3 N0M0, with maximum diameters ranging from about 4 to 10 cm. High reproducibility was observed for the technical replicate repertoires, with mean shared-clone rates approximately 0.9 and correlation coefficients above 0.95. Each sample produced about 3.65 to 8 million productive TCRbeta reads, and read depth showed no significant difference between tissue types. The investigation overall reported the following: Pairs of tumor regions showed greater repertoire overlap (mean roughly 35%) than tumor-adjacent pairs (approximately 17%) or tumor-blood pairs (roughly 15%), which is consistent with antigen-driven expansion. With just four to six patients in the study, the authors point out that the findings should be validated in a larger study. A significantly larger repertoire fraction was made up by the top 250 clones in tumors than in blood (p = 0.039). Bulk unsorted samples precluded comparing CD4+ and CD8+ T cell repertoires. Only the TCR beta chain was sequenced, so true repertoire diversity is likely underestimated because unpaired alpha chains were not captured.

RNA from unsorted whole blood was extracted with TRIzol reagent, and germline DNA was obtained with the DNeasy Blood & Tissue kit. Chronic HBV infection was present in the patients, and the patients were treatment-naive at sampling. Before surgery, about 4 milliliters of peripheral blood were collected into K2EDTA tubes. TCRbeta-specific cDNA was reverse-transcribed from around 0.45 ug total RNA using a constant-region primer and ProtoScript II reverse transcriptase. TCRbeta libraries were built with three nested multiplex PCR rounds, a slightly modified ARM-PCR procedure. Each of the first two PCR rounds ran for roughly 9 cycles and used multiplex TRBV1-TRBV30 forward primers together with a Cbeta reverse primer. Sample barcodes and Illumina adapters were attached in a final 25-cycle PCR using Deep VentR polymerase. Before sequencing, amplicons between 200 and 500 bp were purified from gel using a QIAquick gel extraction kit. An Illumina HiSeq 2500 was used to sequence the TCRbeta amplicons, generating 250-bp paired-end reads. Per the source publication's procedure: To recover full CDR3 sequences, reads were quality-trimmed using Trimmomatic v0.33 and paired reads were then merged using FLASH v1.2.11. MiGEC v1.2.1b assigned V, D and J germline segments to the rearranged TCRbeta sequences. Clonotype statistics and Shannon-Wiener diversity indices were calculated with VDJtools v1.0.0. To reduce sampling bias, subsequent analyses other than the diversity analysis used only the 250 most abundant clonotypes in each sample. TCRdb ran its own pipeline on the public reads, namely fastp trimming at Q25 and MiXCR clone calling, and kept in-frame beta chains. Rows with one shared CDR3 protein collapse into an entry with the most common genes and DNA. Here the V and J calls rest on TCRdb's processing, not on the authors' analysis. The sample profile shows some 190,000 distinct CDR3 sequences; about 60% of them were found once. 65% to 80% of the sample is held by the ten biggest clonotypes.

The CDR3 spans 19 residues, from the cysteine through the phenylalanine. Only the CDR3 DNA stays, 57 bases, in frame from base 1. V ends up 1 base short and J 15 bases short, with an unmatched junction base count of 25. CDR1 and CDR2 were assigned from the germline V gene as SGHAT and FQNNGV. This TCR was sampled from a man aged 40-50 years with primary liver carcinoma and hepatitis B virus infection. This sequence uses TRBV11-2 and TRBJ2-3; 10 bases in the junction line up with TRBD2. The sample consisted of peripheral blood. In nucleotide form, the sequence is TGTGCCAGCAGCTTAGGAGGGGGCCCGGGACTAGCGTCCACAGATACGCGCTATTTT. It translates to CASSLGGGPGLASTDTRYF.